The TCR beta chain described here comes from a study of T cell responses to AZD1222 COVID-19 vaccine. Study-level results: White British ancestry dominated among donors, who included more females, and clonal diversity was possibly underestimated. After two AZD1222 doses, spike-specific TCR breadth and depth rose versus day 0.

Clones were sequenced by immunoSEQ multiplex PCR, and TCRdb holds only the in-frame ones, with some missing. The sample includes 150,000 to 180,000 clones, less than 90% of them seen just once. A note on this clone: What it binds is unknown.

The CDR3 sequence is 14 residues long. Per the germline V gene, CDR1 is LGHDT and CDR2 is YNNKEL (reference sequence). V dropped 1 base and J dropped 4 bases, with 10 bases sitting between them. The sequencing here drew on peripheral blood, taken on day 0 of AZD1222 vaccination. The receptor was isolated from an adult in good health. The genes are TRBV3-1 (or the pseudogene TRBV3-2) and TRBJ1-1; D uncertain. The CDR3 reads CASSQALGGTEAFF. The CDR3 coding sequence is TGTGCCAGCAGCCAAGCTTTGGGAGGCACTGAAGCTTTCTTT.